These 10 T cell receptor beta chains share one sample of origin, sequenced in a study of CD8+CD57+ T cells in acquired aplastic anemia. According to the study, genomic DNA was the template for TCR beta VDJ and CDR3 profiling. In TCRdb, the reads were re-called with MiXCR into one record per CDR3 protein. The table has some 280,000 distinct CDR3 sequences, roughly three fifths seen once; the top ten hold approximately 8.2%. Sequencing was done on a sample of sorted CD4+, CD8+, or CD8+CD57+ T cells (not recorded which) from PBMCs. The receptor set was obtained from a human donor with severe aplastic anemia or a healthy control (not recorded which).

This chain links TRBV24-1 with TRBJ1-5; TRBD1 agrees at 9 bases. The CDR3 contains 13 residues. Germline V CDR1 and CDR2: KGHDR, SFDVKD. V lost 8 bases and J lost 7; bases outside the gene matches: 5. In nucleotides, the CDR3 is TGTGCCACCACCCGGGACAGGGAACAGCCCCAGCATTTT. This codes for CATTRDREQPQHF.

The chain recombines TRBV12-3 or TRBV12-4 with TRBJ1-6, with D unresolved. With 5 bases removed from V and 2 bases from J, the gap between germline ends came to 7 bases. This CDR3 has 14 amino acids. CDR3 in amino acids: CASSAGPYNSPLHF. In DNA, the CDR3 is TGTGCCAGCAGTGCGGGCCCCTATAATTCACCCCTCCACTTT.

V gene TRBV6-4 combines with J gene TRBJ2-7; D ambiguous. The CDR3 is made up of 14 amino acids. Trimming shortened V by 2 bases and J by 3 bases, and 11 bases separated the two germline ends. Germline CDR1 and CDR2: MRHNA and SNTAGT. The CDR3 nucleotides read TGTGCCAGCAGTGACCCGGACGGATTCTACGAGCAGTACTTC. It translates to CASSDPDGFYEQYF.

This clonotype has at least ten counts. V and J are TRBV4-2 and TRBJ1-1; 8 bases line up with TRBD1. From germline, CDR1 is LGHNA and CDR2 YNFKEQ. This CDR3 contains 14 residues. V trimming: 4 bases; J trimming: 4 bases; junction bases outside the gene matches: 5. The chain's CDR3 is CASSLGQVGTEAFF. CDR3 coding DNA: TGTGCCAGCAGCCTGGGACAGGTGGGCACTGAAGCTTTCTTT.

This chain links TRBV24-1 with TRBJ2-3; tentatively, D is TRBD1 (5 bases). The CDR3 is made up of 15 amino acids. V was cut by 1 base and J by 5 bases, with 12 bases left in between. Germline CDR1 is KGHDR and CDR2 is SFDVKD. The CDR3 DNA is TGTGCCACCAGTGATTTCTCGCCAGGGAAAGATACGCAGTATTTT. Translating gives CATSDFSPGKDTQYF.

The sample holds many counts of this clonotype. V usage is TRBV20-1 and J usage is TRBJ1-5; D uncertain. Trimming took off 3 bases at V and 0 bases at J, with 12 bases between the two ends. The V gene's germline CDR1 is DFQATT and CDR2 SNEGSKA (reference sequence). CDR3 size: 15 residues. The CDR3 bases are TGCAGTGCTAGCGGTCTAGGAAATAGCAATCAGCCCCAGCATTTT. Translated: CSASGLGNSNQPQHF.

The rearrangement links TRBV10-3 to TRBJ1-3, with a tentative D call TRBD1 (5 bases). The CDR3 length is 15 residues. V lost 6 bases and J lost 0, with 12 bases in between. Per germline, CDR1 ENHRY and CDR2 SYGVKD. The CDR3 here is CAIRDKGSSGNTIYF. For the CDR3, the DNA is TGTGCCATCAGGGACAAGGGGAGCTCTGGAAACACCATATATTTT.

The V call is TRBV19, the J call TRBJ2-1; D gene uncertain. Per germline, CDR1 LNHDA and CDR2 SQIVND (reference sequence). V lost 6 bases and J 9 bases, leaving 15 bases between the germline ends. This CDR3 spans 13 amino acids. The CDR3 DNA sequence: TGTGCCAGTAGCCTGACTGACTTGTCTGAGCAGTTCTTC. Amino acids: CASSLTDLSEQFF.

This clonotype was seen many times. This chain joins TRBV15 and TRBJ1-1, with a tentative D call TRBD1 (6 bases). This CDR3 contains 13 residues. V lost 0 bases, J lost 14 bases, and 16 bases lay in between. In germline, CDR1 is LNHNV, CDR2 YYDKDF (reference sequence). As DNA, the CDR3 is TGTGCCACCAGCAGAGATCTAGGGACATGGGGCTTCTTT. Translation gives CATSRDLGTWGFF.

To note about this clonotype: Possible read error: a much larger clone is one base away. As DNA, the CDR3 is TGCGCCAGCAGGGTTTTTTCAACAGGGATGGAGACCCAGTACTTC. Translated: CASRVFSTGMETQYF. The chain has TRBV5-1 and TRBJ2-5, with D possibly being TRBD1 (6 bases). Trimming took off 5 bases at V and 5 bases at J, with 19 bases between the two ends. CDR3 length equals 15 residues. Germline CDR1 is SGHRS and CDR2 is YFSETQ.